This T cell receptor beta chain was retrieved from a study of tumor-infiltrating lymphocytes in primary liver carcinoma. Co-extraction yielded RNA and DNA from 20-30 mg of unsorted bulk tissue. From around 500 ng of total RNA, TCR beta-specific cDNA was reverse-transcribed using a constant-region primer. What produced the TCR beta libraries was three nested multiplex PCR rounds using slightly modified ARM-PCR. Each of the first two PCR rounds ran roughly 9 cycles with TRBV1-TRBV30 forward and C-beta reverse primers. Each CDR3 protein gets one entry after TCRdb re-called the multiplex PCR reads with MiXCR. Here the sample spans tens of thousands of distinct CDR3 sequences, approximately 70% being singletons. This clonotype appeared a few times. Germline-derived CDR1 and CDR2 are SGHAT and FQNNGV. The V end was cut by 1 base, the J end by 3 bases, with 21 bases between. The CDR3 loop spans 18 amino acids.

Sequencing was done on a sample of tumor-adjacent normal liver tissue. The TCR comes from a man between 35 and 55 years old with primary liver carcinoma and hepatitis B virus infection. This chain connects TRBV11-2 to TRBJ2-5, with D perhaps matching TRBD2 (5 bases). CDR3: CASSLARIALGEEETQYF. The CDR3 DNA reads as TGTGCCAGCAGCTTAGCGAGGATAGCCCTGGGAGAAGAAGAGACCCAGTACTTC.